This T cell receptor (beta chain) comes out of a study of HIV-infected patients and healthy controls (TCRdb year 2014). Some background on the complete study: The study tested whether deep TCR repertoire sequencing of HIV patients' small blood samples could capture immune perturbation and reconstitution.

Reverse transcription of approximately 500 ng RNA was performed with SuperScript III using primers directed against the alpha and beta constant regions. Separate alpha and beta chain libraries were generated by chain-specific third strand synthesis with multiplexing indices. The protocol used a single primer pair to amplify all rearrangements within a chain, which avoided primer bias, and attached molecular barcodes to each cDNA molecule. Purified cDNA was ligated with T4 RNA Ligase 1 onto a 5' RACE adapter bearing a random hexamer and the SP2 sequencing primer site. The authors primed second strand synthesis from the SP2 site with Phusion polymerase and used slow temperature ramps to favor optimal annealing. Each molecule's 12-nucleotide barcode consisted of two random hexamer sequences, both added before amplification and joined together. An amplification PCR of 23 cycles with P5s and P7 primers came after a short first PCR that had added P5 and P7 adapter elements plus a second index. Libraries received 25 to 35 PCR cycles in total, were quantified on a Qubit, sized on a Bioanalyzer, and diluted to about 3.9 nM. Sequencing of the normalized libraries was performed on an Illumina MiSeq with 2 x 250 paired-end kits. Reverse transcription reactions underwent purification over MinElute columns, with elution into about 9.9 ul Tris-Cl. A 1:1 ratio of AMPure XP beads was used to clean the adapter ligations after they had run for about 21 hours at 16 degrees C. The paper's processing steps were these. A modified Decombinator that output V, J, insert and barcode information was used to process the demultiplexed FASTQ files. Sequences that shared a barcode but differed from the dominant sequence were discarded as errors, and original cDNA molecules were estimated by counting barcodes clustered at Levenshtein distance 3. Downstream analyses used R packages ineq, vegan, igraph and RCytoscape, with IMGT nomenclature and CDR3 definitions. To avoid skew from clonal expansion, each TCR was counted once, and V gene usage was computed over distinct sequences. Similarity networks connected unique CDR3 amino acid sequences within a donor whenever two sequences differed by a single Levenshtein edit. Published HIV-specific CDR3s (over 90 alpha, 600 to 750 beta) and CMV-specific CDR3s (around 13 alpha, a few hundred beta) were compiled and searched for in the repertoires. It was shown by random subsampling to size-matched repertoires that the decreased diversity of patients was not caused by their lower sequence numbers. Using fastp at Q25 and MiXCR, TCRdb reprocessed the public reads and kept productive beta chains. CDR3 protein duplicates are merged, each entry listing the most common genes and DNA. In this record, the V and J calls reflect TCRdb's handling and not the investigators' own analysis. The sample table contains more than 15,000 distinct CDR3 sequences; only one count was recorded for 12% of them. The ten largest clones take up 11% of the sample.

To note about this clonotype: The specificity of this receptor is unknown. Qualities for individual bases were not recorded, and no much larger clone is one base off.

Overall study results and their limits: HIV-infected repertoires showed significantly elevated mean Gini indices relative to controls, which possibly reflects oligoclonality. Significantly different mean usage between HIV-infected patients and controls was observed for eight alpha and eight beta V genes. Rare events from HIV-infected data received too much weight under size-matching, and comparisons were complicated by unequal numbers of distinct sequences between patients and controls. MAIT cell alpha-chain CDR3s were present at high frequency in healthy controls but severely depleted in HIV+ repertoires. The observed differences in diversity could not be explained by the slight differences in age and sex profiles between the study cohorts. Using whole blood restricted sequencing depth and prevented separating the dynamics of distinct T-cell subpopulations. In size-matched repertoire data, the apparent post-therapy recovery of the Gini index in HIV-infected patients was not replicated. During therapy, a significant decrease in frequency was seen for HIV-associated CDR3s, whereas no significant change was found for CMV-associated CDR3s, although most of them became more frequent. Donor HLA types were not determined in the study. By Jaccard index and by the count of highly shared sequences, healthy controls shared more CDR3s between individuals than HIV+ patients did. Alpha-beta chain pairing was not determined in the samples. Compared with untreated HIV+ repertoires, healthy control repertoires had roughly threefold more distinct CDR3s and higher Shannon diversity. A major limit on how widely the findings apply, in the view of the authors, was that only sixteen HIV-infected individuals were processed.

The CDR3 covers 13 residues, taking in both the cysteine and the phenylalanine. Here the CDR3 DNA is all that survives: 39 bases in frame from base 1. Based on the germline V gene, the CDR1 and CDR2 sequences are KGHSH and LQKENI. At the junction V is shortened by 5 bases and J by 3 bases; bases outside the gene matches: 3. Since whole blood was used without any cell fractionation, the repertoire reflected all peripheral T cells in unsorted form. As controls, ten uninfected healthy donors were sampled, and four of those donors gave samples twice, about 3 months apart. For RNA extraction, a 2.5 ml sample of peripheral blood was drawn into Tempus tubes. The TURBO-DNase kit was used to remove leftover genomic DNA, and GLOBINclear was used to deplete globin mRNA.

The chain is assembled from TRBV18 and TRBJ1-1; 7 bases in the middle match TRBD1. Source material: blood. This sequence was found in an adult in good health. DNA sequence: TGTGCCAGCTCATCAGGGGGGGACACTGAAGCTTTCTTT. This codes for CASSSGGDTEAFF.